This T cell receptor (beta chain) was identified during a study of T cell responses to AZD1222 COVID-19 vaccine. The study, taken as a whole, reports: Recipients of two AZD1222 doses showed rising Spike-specific TCR breadth and depth. The repertoires were collected only after the peak T cell response. Targets within unmutated variant regions were reportedly found for nearly half of spike-specific TCRs. AZD1222 recipients seropositive at baseline numbered only six.

With respect to this clone: Its antigen is as yet unknown.

Only in-frame clones appear in the TCRdb table, and some are missing; sequencing was by immunoSEQ multiplex PCR. Here the sample spans 130,000 or so clones, about 93% being singletons. After removal of 1 base from V and 8 bases from J, the junction contained 9 bases not matched to a gene. Per germline, CDR1 SNHLY and CDR2 FYNNEI. The CDR3 covers 16 residues. Here the sequenced sample was peripheral blood, taken 28 days after the second dose of the MenACWY control vaccine. This clonotype originated in an adult who received the MenACWY meningococcal vaccine as a control. The chain is built from TRBV2 and TRBJ2-1; TRBD2 aligns across 9 bases. CDR3 amino acids: CASSEGAGGGGDEQFF. CDR3 bases: TGTGCCAGCAGTGAAGGTGCGGGAGGGGGCGGAGATGAGCAGTTCTTC. The full variable domain, completed using reference TRBV2 and TRBJ2-1, is EPEVTQTPSHQVTQMGQEVILRCVPISNHLYFYWYRQILGQKVEFLVSFYNNEISEKSEIFDDQFSVERPDGSNFTLKIRSTKLEDSAMYFCASSEGAGGGGDEQFFGPGTRLTVL.